This TCR beta chain was identified in a study of T cell responses to AZD1222 COVID-19 vaccine. Study-wide points: Close to half of spike-specific TCRs reportedly recognize unmutated variant regions.

Details on this clone: As yet, its antigen is unknown.

Some clones are missing from TCRdb's copy, which holds only in-frame ones; the method was immunoSEQ multiplex PCR. The sample includes some 140,000 clones, 80% to 95% of them seen just once. This TCR was sampled from an adult who received the AZD1222 COVID-19 vaccine. This sample comprised peripheral blood, obtained 28 days after the second AZD1222 dose.

The chain's CDR3 is CASRMGQGLDEKLFF. The CDR3 DNA reads TGTGCCAGCAGGATGGGACAGGGGCTAGATGAAAAACTGTTTTTT. The rearrangement links TRBV6-5 to TRBJ1-4; TRBD1 matches at 10 bases. From germline, CDR1 is MNHEY and CDR2 SVGAGI. V shed 6 bases, J shed 6 bases, and the junction held 7 bases outside the gene matches. The CDR3 spans 15 residues.